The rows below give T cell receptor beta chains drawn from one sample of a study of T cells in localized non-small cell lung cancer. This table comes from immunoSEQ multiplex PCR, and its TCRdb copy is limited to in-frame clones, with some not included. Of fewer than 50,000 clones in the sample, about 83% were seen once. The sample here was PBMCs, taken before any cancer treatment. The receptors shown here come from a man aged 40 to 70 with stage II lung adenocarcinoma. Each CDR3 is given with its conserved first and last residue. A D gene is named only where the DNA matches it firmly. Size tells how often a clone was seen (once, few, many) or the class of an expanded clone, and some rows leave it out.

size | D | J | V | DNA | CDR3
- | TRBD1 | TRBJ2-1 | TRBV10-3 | TGTGCCATCAGTGGGGACAGAGACAATGAGCAGTTCTTC | CAISGDRDNEQFF
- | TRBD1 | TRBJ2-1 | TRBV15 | TGTGCCACCAGCAGAGACCCGGGACAGAGGAATGAGCAGTTCTTC | CATSRDPGQRNEQFF
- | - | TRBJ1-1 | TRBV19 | TGTGCCAGTAGTATTATTGGTCGGATGAACACTGAAGCTTTCTTT | CASSIIGRMNTEAFF
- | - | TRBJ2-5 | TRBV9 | TGTGCCAGCAGCGTAGTGCCAGGGCGACAAGAGACCCAGTACTTC | CASSVVPGRQETQYF
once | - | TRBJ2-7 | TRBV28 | TGTGCCAGCAGTTCTCCCTTAGACGAGCAGTACTTC | CASSSPLDEQYF
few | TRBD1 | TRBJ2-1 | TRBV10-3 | TGTGCCATCAGTGGACAGGGGAATGAGCAGTTCTTC | CAISGQGNEQFF
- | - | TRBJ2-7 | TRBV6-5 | TGTGCCAGCAGTTACGCCGGGGGCCTCTCCTACGAGCAGTACTTC | CASSYAGGLSYEQYF
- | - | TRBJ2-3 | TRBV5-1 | TGCGCCAGCAGCCCAGACACTCGCACAGATACGCAGTATTTT | CASSPDTRTDTQYF
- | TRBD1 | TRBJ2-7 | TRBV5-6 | TGTGCCAGCAGCCCCACCGGGACAGGCTCCTACGAGCAGTACTTC | CASSPTGTGSYEQYF
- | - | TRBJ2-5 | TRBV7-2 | TGTGCCAGCAGCTTAGCCCTCCGGGAGACCCAGTACTTC | CASSLALRETQYF
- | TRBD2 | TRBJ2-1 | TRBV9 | TGTGCCAGCAGCGTAGCCTCTGGGCTAGCGGCGTACAATGAGCAGTTCTTC | CASSVASGLAAYNEQFF
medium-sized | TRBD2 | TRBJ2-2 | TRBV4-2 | TGTGCCAGCAGCCAAGATATAGGACTAGCGACGAACACCGGGGAGCTGTTTTTT | CASSQDIGLATNTGELFF
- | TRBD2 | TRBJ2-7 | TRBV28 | TGTGCCAGCTCCTCCTCGGGACTAGCGGGAGACGAGCAGTACTTC | CASSSSGLAGDEQYF
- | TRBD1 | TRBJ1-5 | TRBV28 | TGTGCCAGCAGCCCTGCCCCGACAGGGGTCGGAAGCAATCAGCCCCAGCATTTT | CASSPAPTGVGSNQPQHF
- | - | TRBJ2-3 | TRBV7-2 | TGTGCCAGCAGCACCCGAGGCAGTTCGCCAGATACGCAGTATTTT | CASSTRGSSPDTQYF
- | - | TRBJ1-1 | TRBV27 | TGTGCCAGCAGTTTTGCTCAAGGGCGCACTGAAGCTTTCTTT | CASSFAQGRTEAFF
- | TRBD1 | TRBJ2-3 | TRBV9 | TGTGCCAGCAGCGTACAACAGGGGGACGATACGCAGTATTTT | CASSVQQGDDTQYF
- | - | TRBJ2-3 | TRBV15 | TGTGCCACCAGCAGAGGAGGGCCCGCAGATACGCAGTATTTT | CATSRGGPADTQYF
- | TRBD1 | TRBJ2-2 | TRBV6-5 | TGTGCCAGCAGTTGGGGGAGACAGGGTAGGACCGGGGAGCTGTTTTTT | CASSWGRQGRTGELFF
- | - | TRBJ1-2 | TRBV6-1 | TGTGCCAGCAGTGTTGCGAGAGGCTACACCTTC | CASSVARGYTF
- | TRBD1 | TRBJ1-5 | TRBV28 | TGTGCCAGCAGTCTTCTTAGGGGACAGACGCTCCCAATCAAGCCCCAGCATTTT | CASSLLRGQTLPIKPQHF
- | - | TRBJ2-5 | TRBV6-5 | TGTGCCAGCAGTGTGAAAGAGACCCAGTACTTC | CASSVKETQYF
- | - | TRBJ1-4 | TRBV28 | TGTGCCAGCAGCTCCGCCGGGACCGCAAATGAAAAACTGTTTTTT | CASSSAGTANEKLFF
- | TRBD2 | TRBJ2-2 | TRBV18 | TGTGCCAGCTCACCTAAAGCGGGGTACACCGGGGAGCTGTTTTTT | CASSPKAGYTGELFF
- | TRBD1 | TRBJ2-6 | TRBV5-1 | TGCGCCAGCAGCTTAAGGGACAGGACCCTCGGGGCCAACGTCCTGACTTTC | CASSLRDRTLGANVLTF
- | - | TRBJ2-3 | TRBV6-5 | TGTGCCAGCAGTTACTCGACGACAGGCTTCACAGATACGCAGTATTTT | CASSYSTTGFTDTQYF
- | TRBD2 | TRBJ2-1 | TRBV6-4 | TGTGCCAGCAGTACCGGACTAGCGTTTTACAATGAGCAGTTCTTC | CASSTGLAFYNEQFF
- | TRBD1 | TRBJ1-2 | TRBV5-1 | TGCGCCAGCAGCCGGGACAGGGGAGATTATGGCTACACCTTC | CASSRDRGDYGYTF
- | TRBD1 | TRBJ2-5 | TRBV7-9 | TGTGCCAGCAGCTCCGACAGGGGGCGAGAGACCCAGTACTTC | CASSSDRGRETQYF
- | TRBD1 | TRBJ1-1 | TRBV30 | TGTGCCTGCCCAGGGACAGGACTAAACACTGAAGCTTTCTTT | CACPGTGLNTEAFF
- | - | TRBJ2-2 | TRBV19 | TGTGCCAGTAGTATCACGGGGCTCGGGGAGCTGTTTTTT | CASSITGLGELFF
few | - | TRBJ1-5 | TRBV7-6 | TGTGCCAGCAGCGCACAGGGTGGCAATCAGCCCCAGCATTTT | CASSAQGGNQPQHF
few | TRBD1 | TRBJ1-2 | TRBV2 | TGTGCCAGCACTCCGGACAGGGAGGGCTACACCTTC | CASTPDREGYTF
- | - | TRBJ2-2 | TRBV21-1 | TGTGCCAGCAGCATCGGGGGGCCAGGGACGAACACCGGGGAGCTGTTTTTT | CASSIGGPGTNTGELFF
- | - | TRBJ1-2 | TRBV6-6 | TGTGCCAGCAGTTCGGGGGGGGGCGACTATGGCTACACCTTC | CASSSGGGDYGYTF
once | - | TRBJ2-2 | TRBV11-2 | TGTGCCAGCAGCTTCAGGGTCGCGGGCACCGGGGAGCTGTTTTTT | CASSFRVAGTGELFF
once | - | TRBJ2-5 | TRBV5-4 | TGTGCCAGCAGGCGGGACCAAAGAGGAGCCCAGTACTTC | CASRRDQRGAQYF
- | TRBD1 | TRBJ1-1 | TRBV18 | TGTGCCAGCTCATCGGGGACAGGGAAGAACACTGAAGCTTTCTTT | CASSSGTGKNTEAFF
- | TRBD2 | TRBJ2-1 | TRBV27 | TGTGCCAGCAGTTTATCGCGGGAGAGCTCCTACAATGAGCAGTTCTTC | CASSLSRESSYNEQFF
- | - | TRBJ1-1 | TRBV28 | TGTGCCAGCAGTGGACTTGGGGGGAGCACTGAAGCTTTCTTT | CASSGLGGSTEAFF
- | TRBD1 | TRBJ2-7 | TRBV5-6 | TGTGCCAGCAGCCACCAGGGGACAGGAGGGTACGAGCAGTACTTC | CASSHQGTGGYEQYF
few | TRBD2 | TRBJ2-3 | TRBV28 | TGTGCCAGCAGTTTAGGTACCCGGGGGGTGACGGATACGCAGTATTTT | CASSLGTRGVTDTQYF
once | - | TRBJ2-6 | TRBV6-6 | TGTGCCAGCAGTAACAGGCCTTCTGGGGCCAACGTCCTGACTTTC | CASSNRPSGANVLTF
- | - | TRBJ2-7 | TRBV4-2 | TGTGCCAGCAGCCAAGATCCCGACTCCTACGAGCAGTACTTC | CASSQDPDSYEQYF
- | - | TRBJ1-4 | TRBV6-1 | TGTGCCAGCAGTGAAGCGAGGTACCAAGAACTGTTTTTT | CASSEARYQELFF
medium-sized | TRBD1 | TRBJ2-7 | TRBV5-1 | TGCGCCAGCAGCCCGAGGGGACAGGGGTCCCTCTACGAGCAGTACTTC | CASSPRGQGSLYEQYF
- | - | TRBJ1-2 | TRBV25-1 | TGTGCCAGCAGTCTCGGGACTAACTATGGCTACACCTTC | CASSLGTNYGYTF
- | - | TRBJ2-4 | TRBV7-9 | TGTGCCAGCAGCTTATATACAGAAAACATTCAGTACTTC | CASSLYTENIQYF
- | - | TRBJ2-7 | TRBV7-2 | TGTGCCAGCAGCTTGTCCTCCTACGAGCAGTACTTC | CASSLSSYEQYF
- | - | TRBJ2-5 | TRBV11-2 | TGTGCCAGCAGCGTAGGGCAGGGGTCGGGCGAGACCCAGTACTTC | CASSVGQGSGETQYF